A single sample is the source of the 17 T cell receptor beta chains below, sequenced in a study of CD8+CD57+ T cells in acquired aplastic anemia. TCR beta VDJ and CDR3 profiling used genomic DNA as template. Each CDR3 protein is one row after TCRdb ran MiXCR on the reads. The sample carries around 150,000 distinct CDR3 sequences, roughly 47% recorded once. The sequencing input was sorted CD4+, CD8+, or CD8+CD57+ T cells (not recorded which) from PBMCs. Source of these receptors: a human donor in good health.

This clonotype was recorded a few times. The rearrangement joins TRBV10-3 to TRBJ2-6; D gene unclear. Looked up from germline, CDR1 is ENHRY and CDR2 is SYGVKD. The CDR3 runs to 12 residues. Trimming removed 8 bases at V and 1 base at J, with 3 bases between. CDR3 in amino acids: CAIGSGANVLTF. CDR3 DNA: TGTGCCATCGGGTCTGGGGCCAACGTCCTGACTTTC.

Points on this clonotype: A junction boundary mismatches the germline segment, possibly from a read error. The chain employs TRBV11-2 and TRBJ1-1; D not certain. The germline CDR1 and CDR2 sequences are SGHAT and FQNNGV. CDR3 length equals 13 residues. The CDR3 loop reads CAGSLDSRVTAFF. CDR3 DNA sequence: TGTGCCGGCAGCTTAGATTCTAGGGTAACGGCTTTCTTT.

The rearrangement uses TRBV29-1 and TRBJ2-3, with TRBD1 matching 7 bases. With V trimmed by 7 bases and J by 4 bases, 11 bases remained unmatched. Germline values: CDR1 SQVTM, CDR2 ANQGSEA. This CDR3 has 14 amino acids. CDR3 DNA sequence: TGCAGCGCAGCTACCGGGACAGTTGCAGATACGCAGTATTTT. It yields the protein CSAATGTVADTQYF.

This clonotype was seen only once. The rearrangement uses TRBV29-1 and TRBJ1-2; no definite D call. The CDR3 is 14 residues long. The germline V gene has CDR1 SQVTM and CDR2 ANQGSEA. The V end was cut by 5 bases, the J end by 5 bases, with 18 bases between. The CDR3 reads CSVRAAETSYGYTF. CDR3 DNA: TGCAGCGTTAGAGCCGCCGAGACCTCATATGGCTACACCTTC.

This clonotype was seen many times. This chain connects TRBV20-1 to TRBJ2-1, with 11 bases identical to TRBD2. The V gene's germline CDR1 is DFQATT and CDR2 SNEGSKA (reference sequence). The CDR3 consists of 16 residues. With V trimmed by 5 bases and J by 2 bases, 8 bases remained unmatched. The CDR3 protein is CSALRRSGRAYNEQFF. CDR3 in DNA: TGCAGTGCTCTACGACGTAGCGGGAGGGCCTACAATGAGCAGTTCTTC.

The DNA of the CDR3 is TGCGCCAGCAGCTCTCAGGGGATGAACTATGGCTACACCTTC. Translated, it gives CASSSQGMNYGYTF. This chain links TRBV5-1 with TRBJ1-2; TRBD1 might be the D (6 bases). The germline gives CDR1 SGHRS, CDR2 YFSETQ. The length of the CDR3 is 14 residues. V was clipped by 3 bases and J by 2 bases, with 11 bases between them.

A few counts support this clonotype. For the CDR3, the DNA is TGTGCCAGCAGTTACGGTTCCCGGGGGGGAGGGGAGCTGTTTTTT. Protein: CASSYGSRGGGELFF. The J gene is TRBJ2-2, the V gene TRBV6-5, with 8 positions matching TRBD2. CDR3 length: 15 amino acids. Germline loops: CDR1 MNHEY, CDR2 SVGAGI. V dropped 2 bases and J dropped 8; count of bases not matched to a gene: 7.

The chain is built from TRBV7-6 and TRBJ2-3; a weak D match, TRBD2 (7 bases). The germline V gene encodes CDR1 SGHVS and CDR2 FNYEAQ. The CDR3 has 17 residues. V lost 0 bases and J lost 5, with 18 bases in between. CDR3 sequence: CASSLAATGGRIDTQYF. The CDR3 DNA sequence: TGTGCCAGCAGCTTAGCGGCAACGGGGGGCCGCATAGATACGCAGTATTTT.

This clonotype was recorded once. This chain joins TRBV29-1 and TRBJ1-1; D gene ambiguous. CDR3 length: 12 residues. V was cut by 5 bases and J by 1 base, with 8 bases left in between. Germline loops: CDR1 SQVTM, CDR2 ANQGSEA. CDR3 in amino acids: CSVRAGNTEAFF. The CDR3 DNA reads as TGCAGCGTTCGGGCAGGGAACACTGAAGCTTTCTTT.

DNA of the CDR3: TGTGCCAGCAGCCTCCTTACAGGGGGTGGGACTGAAGCTTTCTTT. Its translation: CASSLLTGGGTEAFF. The chain is built from TRBV7-9 and TRBJ1-1; 8 positions agree with TRBD1. The V gene end was trimmed by 5 bases and the J gene end by 5 bases; junction bases not matched to a gene: 10. CDR3 length: 15 residues. Germline V gene lookup returns CDR1 SEHNR and CDR2 FQNEAQ (reference sequence).

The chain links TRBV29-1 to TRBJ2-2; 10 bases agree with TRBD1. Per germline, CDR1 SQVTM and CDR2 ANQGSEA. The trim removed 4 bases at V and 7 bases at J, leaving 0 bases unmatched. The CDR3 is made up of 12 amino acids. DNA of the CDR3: TGCAGCGTTGGGACAGGGGGCGGGGAGCTGTTTTTT. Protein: CSVGTGGGELFF.

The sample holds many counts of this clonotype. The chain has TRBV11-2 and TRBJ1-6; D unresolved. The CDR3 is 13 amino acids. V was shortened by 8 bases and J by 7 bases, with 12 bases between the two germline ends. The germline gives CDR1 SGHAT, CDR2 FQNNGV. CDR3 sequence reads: CASCPVGNSPLHF. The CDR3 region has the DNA TGTGCCAGCTGCCCTGTGGGGAATTCACCCCTCCACTTT.

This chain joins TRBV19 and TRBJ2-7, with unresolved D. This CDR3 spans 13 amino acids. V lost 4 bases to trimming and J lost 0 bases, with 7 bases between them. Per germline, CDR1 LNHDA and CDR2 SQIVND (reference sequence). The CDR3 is CASSKVVSYEQYF. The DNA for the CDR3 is TGTGCCAGTAGTAAGGTGGTCTCCTACGAGCAGTACTTC.

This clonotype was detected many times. The DNA of the CDR3 is TGTGCCAGCAGTGAATTCCGCTCAGGGCGTGGCTACACCTTC. It yields the protein CASSEFRSGRGYTF. This sequence joins TRBV25-1 and TRBJ1-2, with a possible D match to TRBD1 (5 bases). CDR1 and CDR2 from the germline V gene are MGHDK and SYGVNS. V was clipped by 1 base and J by 7 bases, with 13 bases between them. CDR3 length: 14 amino acids.

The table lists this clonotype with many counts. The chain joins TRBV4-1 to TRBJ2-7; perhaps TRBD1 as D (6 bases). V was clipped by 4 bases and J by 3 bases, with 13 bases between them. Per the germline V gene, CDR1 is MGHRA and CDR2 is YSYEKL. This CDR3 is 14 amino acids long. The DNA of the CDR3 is TGCGCCAGCAGCCTCGGGACATTTCGCTACGAGCAGTACTTC. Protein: CASSLGTFRYEQYF.

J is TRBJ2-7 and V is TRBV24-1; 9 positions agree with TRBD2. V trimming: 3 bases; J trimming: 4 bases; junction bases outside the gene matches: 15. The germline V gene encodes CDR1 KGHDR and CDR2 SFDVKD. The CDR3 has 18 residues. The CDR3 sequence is CATSDPTRTTSGAYEQYF. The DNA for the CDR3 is TGTGCCACCAGTGATCCGACCAGGACGACTAGCGGAGCATACGAGCAGTACTTC.

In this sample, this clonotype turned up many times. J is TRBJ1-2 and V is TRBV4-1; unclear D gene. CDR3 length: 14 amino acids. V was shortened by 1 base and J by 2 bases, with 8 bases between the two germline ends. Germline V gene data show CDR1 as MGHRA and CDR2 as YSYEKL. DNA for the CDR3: TGCGCCAGCAGCCAAGGACGGATAAACTATGGCTACACCTTC. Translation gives CASSQGRINYGYTF.